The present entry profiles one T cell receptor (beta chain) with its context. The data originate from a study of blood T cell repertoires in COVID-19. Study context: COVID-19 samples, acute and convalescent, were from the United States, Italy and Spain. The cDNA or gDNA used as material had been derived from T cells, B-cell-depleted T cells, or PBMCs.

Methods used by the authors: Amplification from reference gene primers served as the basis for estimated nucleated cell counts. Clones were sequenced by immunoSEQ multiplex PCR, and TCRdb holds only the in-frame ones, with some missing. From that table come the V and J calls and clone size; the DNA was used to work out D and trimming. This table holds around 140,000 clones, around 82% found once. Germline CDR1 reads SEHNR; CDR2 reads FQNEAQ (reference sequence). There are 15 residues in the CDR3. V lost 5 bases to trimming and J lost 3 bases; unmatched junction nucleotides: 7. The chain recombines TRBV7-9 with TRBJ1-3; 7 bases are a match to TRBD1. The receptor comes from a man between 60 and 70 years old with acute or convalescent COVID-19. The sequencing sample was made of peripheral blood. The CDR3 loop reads CASSRTGTVGNTIYF. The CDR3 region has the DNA TGTGCCAGCAGCAGAACAGGGACAGTTGGAAACACCATATATTTT.